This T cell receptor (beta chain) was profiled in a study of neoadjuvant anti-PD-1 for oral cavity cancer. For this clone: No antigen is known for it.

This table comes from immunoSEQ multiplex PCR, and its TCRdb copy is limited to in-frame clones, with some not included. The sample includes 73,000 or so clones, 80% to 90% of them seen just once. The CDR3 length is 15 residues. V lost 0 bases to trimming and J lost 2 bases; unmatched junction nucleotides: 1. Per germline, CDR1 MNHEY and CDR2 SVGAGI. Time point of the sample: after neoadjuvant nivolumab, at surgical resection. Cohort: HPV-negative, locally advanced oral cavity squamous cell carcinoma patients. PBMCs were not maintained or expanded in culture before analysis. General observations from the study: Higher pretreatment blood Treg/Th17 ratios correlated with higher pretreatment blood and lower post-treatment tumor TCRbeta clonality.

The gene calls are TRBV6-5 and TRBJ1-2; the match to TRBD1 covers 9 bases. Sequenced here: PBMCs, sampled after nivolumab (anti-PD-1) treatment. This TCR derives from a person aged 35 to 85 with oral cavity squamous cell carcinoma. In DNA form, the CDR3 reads TGTGCCAGCAGTTACTCCGGGACAGGGAACTATGGCTACACCTTC. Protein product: CASSYSGTGNYGYTF.